The clone carrying this TCR beta chain has a handful of counts. The antigen remains undetermined. This entry comes from a study of vaccination and CD4 T cells after COVID-19. Treatment defined: roughly 11-day PBMC culture with coronavirus spike peptide pools or control peptides (ViraFEST assay). The Oncomine TCR Beta short-read assay was applied to DNA of cultured CD4+ T cells. Using its own MiXCR run on the PCR reads, TCRdb lists one record per CDR3 protein. The data show about 13,000 distinct CDR3 sequences, with approximately 35% seen just once and 9.5% to 13% held by the top ten. Regarding the study as a whole: For convalescent patients, 304 of the 307 vaccine-specific clones analyzed were classified as spike mono-reactive.

This CDR3 region has 14 residues. Trimming removed 3 bases at V and 0 bases at J, with 10 bases between. Per germline, CDR1 DFQATT and CDR2 SNEGSKA (reference sequence). Sequencing was carried out using CD4+ T cells from blood, cultured in vitro. V is TRBV20-1 and J is TRBJ2-3; D perhaps matches TRBD2 (5 bases). The receptor was derived from a human donor who had recovered from COVID-19. CDR3 DNA sequence: TGCAGTGCTAGGTCCGCGGGTAGCACAGATACGCAGTATTTT. This encodes CSARSAGSTDTQYF.